This TCR beta chain emerged from a study of OX40 agonist ivuxolimab in advanced cancers. The protocol was immunoSEQ multiplex PCR, while the TCRdb copy is restricted to in-frame clones and leaves out a portion. Of tens of thousands of clones listed, about 89% were seen once; the top ten hold roughly a sixth. This TCR was recovered from an adult with an advanced solid tumor such as melanoma, head and neck, liver or kidney cancer. The sequencing here drew on CD4+ or CD8+ T cells sorted from blood, taken in a trial of the OX40 agonist ivuxolimab.

The CDR3 region has the DNA TGTGCCAGCAGCTTAGGGACCGATGCAGATACGCAGTATTTT. It codes for CASSLGTDADTQYF. The rearrangement uses TRBV7-3 and TRBJ2-3; TRBD1 or TRBD2 may be the D gene (5 bases each). CDR3 length equals 14 residues. The V end was cut by 2 bases, the J end by 4 bases, with 10 bases between. Germline lookup yields CDR1 SGHTA and CDR2 FQGTGA.